Included here is one TCR beta chain sequence, with context. The CDR3 sequence is 15 residues long. V was pared by 2 bases and J by 4 bases, with 5 bases of the junction left unmatched. Per germline, CDR1 SEHNR and CDR2 FQNEAQ (reference sequence). The assay was immunoSEQ multiplex PCR, and TCRdb's table has in-frame clones only and misses some. This sample yields roughly 56,000 clones, of which over 75% are seen a single time; over 1.5% belongs to the top ten. This sample is drawn from a study of T cell changes during pregnancy in multiple sclerosis. This rearrangement joins TRBV7-9 to TRBJ1-2; 9 bases map to TRBD1. The origin of this receptor is a female donor with multiple sclerosis, enrolled in a pregnancy study. The sample was peripheral blood, taken in the first trimester of pregnancy. The CDR3 nucleotides read TGTGCCAGCAGCTTAACAGGGGGCGATGTCTATGGCTACACCTTC. Translated, it gives CASSLTGGDVYGYTF. The full variable domain, rest sourced from reference TRBV7-9 and TRBJ1-2, is DTGVSQNPRHKITKRGQNVTFRCDPISEHNRLYWYRQTLGQGPEFLTYFQNEAQLEKSRLLSDRFSAERPKGSFSTLEIQRTEQGDSAMYLCASSLTGGDVYGYTFGSGTRLTVV.